Listed here are 7 T cell receptor beta chains from one sample, sequenced in a study of identical twins. MiXCR, run by TCRdb on the 5' RACE reads, gives a single entry per CDR3 protein. In the table there are about 700,000 distinct CDR3 sequences, approximately 9% of which are singletons. A further study also used this sample, focusing on yellow fever vaccine responses in identical twins.

Sample: PBMCs. These receptors came from a woman between 18 and 29 years old in good health.

The chain employs TRBV3-1 and TRBJ2-3; 9 nucleotides align to TRBD2. The CDR3 extends over 17 amino acids. Losses at the gene ends were 6 bases for V and 3 bases for J; bases not matched to a gene: 13. Germline CDR1 LGHDT, CDR2 YNNKEL (reference sequence). CDR3 in amino acids: CASSFGLAGLGTDTQYF. In DNA form, the CDR3 reads TGTGCCAGCAGTTTCGGGCTAGCGGGATTGGGGACAGATACGCAGTATTTT.

The chain couples TRBV20-1 to TRBJ2-3; D is tentatively TRBD1 or TRBD2 (6 bases each). CDR3 length: 13 amino acids. Germline lookup yields CDR1 DFQATT and CDR2 SNEGSKA (reference sequence). V was shortened by 1 base and J by 8 bases, with 13 bases between the two germline ends. This CDR3 reads CSARGGAPGTQYF. DNA for the CDR3: TGCAGTGCTAGAGGGGGGGCCCCCGGTACGCAGTATTTT.

In its sample, this clonotype was seen many times. V usage is TRBV3-1 and J usage is TRBJ2-1, with D uncertain. V was shortened by 1 base and J by 9 bases, with 4 bases between the two germline ends. Germline CDR1 is LGHDT and CDR2 is YNNKEL (reference sequence). The CDR3 totals 11 residues. The CDR3 nucleotides read TGTGCCAGCAGCCAAGGGATTGAGCAGTTCTTC. Amino acids: CASSQGIEQFF.

This chain uses TRBV9 with TRBJ2-3, with TRBD2 identical over 13 bases. The germline CDR1 and CDR2 sequences are SGDLS and YYNGEE. V shed 4 bases, J shed 2 bases, and the junction held 7 bases outside the gene matches. The CDR3 runs to 17 residues. The CDR3 region has the DNA TGTGCCAGCAGCCCCCGGACTAGCGGGAGTGCCACAGATACGCAGTATTTT. It is translated as CASSPRTSGSATDTQYF.

This clonotype was counted a few times. The genes are TRBV7-8 and TRBJ1-4, with a weak D call TRBD1 (5 bases). Germline V gives CDR1 SGHVS, CDR2 FQNEAQ. This CDR3 comprises 16 residues. V was trimmed by 2 bases and J by 5 bases, leaving 15 bases between them. The CDR3 DNA is TGTGCCAGCAGCTTACTTGGGGCAGGCCTAAATGAAAAACTGTTTTTT. Residues: CASSLLGAGLNEKLFF.

There are many counts of this clonotype. The V gene is TRBV25-1, the J gene TRBJ1-4, with TRBD1 as a possible D gene (5 bases). Germline CDR1 reads MGHDK; CDR2 reads SYGVNS. Trimming removed 3 bases from V and 14 bases from J, with 19 bases in between. The CDR3 is 14 amino acids. The CDR3 sequence: CASSDPTRRGWLFF. The DNA for the CDR3 is TGTGCCAGCAGTGATCCCACCAGAAGGGGATGGCTGTTTTTT.

This clonotype turned up a few times. The V call is TRBV12-3 or TRBV12-4, the J call TRBJ2-7, with D unresolved. The V gene lost 5 bases and the J gene lost 3 bases, with 11 bases spanning the gap. CDR3 size: 13 residues. DNA of the CDR3: TGTGCCAGCAGTCGAGACGCACTCTACGAGCAGTACTTC. Translating gives CASSRDALYEQYF.